Below are 8 T cell receptor beta chains sequenced from a single sample in a study of CD4+ T cells in melanoma. Only in-frame clones appear in the TCRdb table, and some are missing; sequencing was by immunoSEQ multiplex PCR. The sample gives about 10,000 clones, around two thirds of which show up once; roughly 24% is in the top ten. The source material was cells from a culture (not recorded whether cultured in vitro). These receptors originate from a human donor with melanoma.

This clone is categorized as medium-sized. The genes are TRBV10-3 and TRBJ1-2; D might be TRBD1 (5 bases). V lost 5 bases and J 4 bases, leaving 17 bases between the germline ends. Germline CDR1 is ENHRY and CDR2 is SYGVKD. This CDR3 is 15 amino acids long. The CDR3 sequence is CAISPRSPQGYGYTF. The DNA of the CDR3 is TGTGCCATCAGTCCGAGGTCACCCCAGGGCTATGGCTACACCTTC.

V and J are TRBV14 and TRBJ2-7; possibly TRBD1 for D (6 bases). CDR1 SGHDN and CDR2 FVKESK come from the germline V gene. The CDR3 has 13 amino acids. The V end was cut by 4 bases, the J end by 7 bases, with 14 bases between. As DNA, the CDR3 is TGTGCCAGCAGCCCTTACACAGGGTGGGAGCAGTACTTC. Its translation: CASSPYTGWEQYF.

The V and J genes are TRBV9 and TRBJ2-3; no clear D gene. V lost 4 bases to trimming and J lost 3 bases, with 24 bases between them. This CDR3 has 18 amino acids. Per germline, CDR1 SGDLS and CDR2 YYNGEE. As DNA, the CDR3 is TGTGCCAGCAGCTCGCCCCCGGGCAGACTGCCCGAGACAGATACGCAGTATTTT. Its protein product is CASSSPPGRLPETDTQYF.

The gene calls are TRBV5-1 and TRBJ1-4; D possibly corresponds to TRBD1 (6 bases). CDR3 length: 16 amino acids. With 4 bases removed from V and 6 bases from J, the gap between germline ends came to 19 bases. Germline CDR1 is SGHRS and CDR2 is YFSETQ. The CDR3 DNA follows: TGCGCCAGCAGCCCAGGGGACTTGGCAGGGTATGAAAAACTGTTTTTT. As protein: CASSPGDLAGYEKLFF.

This clone was seen more than once but under ten times. The CDR3 loop reads CASSPQGATNEKLFF. In nucleotides, the CDR3 is TGTGCCAGCTCACCCCAGGGGGCAACTAATGAAAAACTGTTTTTT. The rearrangement links TRBV18 to TRBJ1-4, with TRBD1 matching 7 bases. The CDR3 length is 15 residues. CDR1 KGHSH and CDR2 LQKENI come from the germline V gene. V lost 3 bases and J lost 0; bases outside the gene matches: 1.

This clone has more than one count but fewer than ten. This rearrangement joins TRBV5-1 to TRBJ1-5; tentative D call: TRBD1 (5 bases). Germline V gives CDR1 SGHRS, CDR2 YFSETQ. Trimming cost V 4 bases and J 0 bases, with 14 bases left between them. CDR3 length: 16 amino acids. In DNA, the CDR3 is TGCGCCAGCAGCATTTACAGGTTTGATAGCAATCAGCCCCAGCATTTT. This codes for CASSIYRFDSNQPQHF.

This clone was found a few times. This sequence joins TRBV18 and TRBJ1-1; a possible D gene is TRBD1 (5 bases). Trimming pared 3 bases from V and 10 bases from J, leaving 18 bases between. There are 14 residues in the CDR3. From germline, CDR1 is KGHSH and CDR2 LQKENI. The CDR3 coding sequence is TGTGCCAGCTCACCGGAAGGGACGTATCGAGGAGCTTTCTTT. It translates to CASSPEGTYRGAFF.

V gene TRBV11-1 combines with J gene TRBJ2-2; TRBD2 agrees at 7 bases. The CDR3 runs 15 residues. Germline assignment: CDR1 SGHAT and CDR2 FQDESV (reference sequence). V dropped 6 bases and J dropped 4; count of bases not matched to a gene: 8. CDR3 loop: CASRSRGRVTGELFF. The CDR3 DNA sequence: TGTGCCAGCAGATCGCGGGGGAGAGTCACCGGGGAGCTGTTTTTT.